Each of the 17 T cell receptor beta chains below was sequenced from the same sample in a study of T-cell reconstitution after alpha-beta-depleted transplantation in children. Construction of the TCRbeta library involved unique molecular identifiers. One entry per CDR3 protein, called by TCRdb with MiXCR from the PCR reads. This repertoire shows over 400,000 distinct CDR3 sequences, around 13% found once; its top ten account for roughly 5.4%. Sequences were derived from PBMCs from the stem cell graft donor, sampled from the stem cell graft. These receptors all stem from a human donor who donated a stem cell graft to a child with combined immunodeficiency.

Ten or more counts support this clonotype. The chain joins TRBV7-9 to TRBJ1-1; 8 nucleotides agree with TRBD1. The V gene end was trimmed by 6 bases and the J gene end by 0 bases; junction bases not matched to a gene: 3. The CDR3 sequence is 14 residues long. CDR1 is SEHNR, CDR2 FQNEAQ, per germline (reference sequence). CDR3 DNA sequence: TGTGCCAGCAGGAGGACAGGGATGAACACTGAAGCTTTCTTT. Its translation: CASRRTGMNTEAFF.

The V and J genes are TRBV5-1 and TRBJ2-2; the match to TRBD2 covers 7 bases. The ends lost 2 bases at V and 3 bases at J; junction bases unmatched: 4. This CDR3 contains 15 residues. Germline lookup yields CDR1 SGHRS and CDR2 YFSETQ. CDR3: CASSFGSGDTGELFF. CDR3 DNA: TGCGCCAGCAGCTTCGGCAGCGGGGACACCGGGGAGCTGTTTTTT.

The V call is TRBV7-9, the J call TRBJ2-7, with a weak D call TRBD2 (6 bases). This CDR3 comprises 16 residues. Trimming pared 2 bases from V and 5 bases from J, leaving 19 bases between. Germline loops: CDR1 SEHNR, CDR2 FQNEAQ (reference sequence). Here the CDR3 reads CASSLNGGGITDEQYF. In DNA, the CDR3 is TGTGCCAGCAGCTTAAACGGGGGTGGAATTACGGACGAGCAGTACTTC. The whole variable domain, remainder taken from reference TRBV7-9 and TRBJ2-7, is DTGVSQNPRHKITKRGQNVTFRCDPISEHNRLYWYRQTLGQGPEFLTYFQNEAQLEKSRLLSDRFSAERPKGSFSTLEIQRTEQGDSAMYLCASSLNGGGITDEQYFGPGTRLTVT.

This clonotype was seen only a few times. V is TRBV5-1 and J is TRBJ2-1; D perhaps matches TRBD1 (5 bases). Between the trimmed V and J ends, which lost 6 bases and 1 base, there was a span of 26 bases. The CDR3 contains 19 residues. Germline V gene sequence: CDR1 SGHRS, CDR2 YFSETQ. The CDR3 DNA is TGCGCCAGCACCCACTTGTGGACACCTCTTGCCGATTCCTACAATGAGCAGTTCTTC. Protein: CASTHLWTPLADSYNEQFF.

The chain carries TRBV3-1 and TRBJ1-3; D gene ambiguous. Trimming cost V 5 bases and J 4 bases, with 18 bases left between them. This CDR3 contains 16 residues. Germline V CDR1 and CDR2: LGHDT, YNNKEL (reference sequence). The CDR3 spells CASSSYSPNRGNTIYF. The CDR3 DNA reads as TGTGCCAGCAGCAGCTACAGCCCCAATCGAGGAAACACCATATATTTT.

The count of this clonotype is one. A junction boundary mismatches the germline segment, possibly from a read error. This chain uses TRBV11-2 with TRBJ1-2; 7 nucleotides agree with TRBD1. The CDR3 has 13 residues. Germline loops: CDR1 SGHAT, CDR2 FQNNGV. DNA for the CDR3: TGTGGCAGCAGCTTAGACCGACAGGGATGGTACACCTTC. Translated, it gives CGSSLDRQGWYTF.

The V call is TRBV7-9, the J call TRBJ1-2; D is unresolved. CDR1 is SEHNR and CDR2 is FQNEAQ in the germline V gene (reference sequence). Trimming cost V 2 bases and J 8 bases, with 9 bases left between them. The CDR3 runs to 12 residues. The CDR3 loop is CASSLRVKGYTF. The DNA of the CDR3 is TGTGCCAGCAGCTTAAGGGTAAAAGGCTACACCTTC.

Of note for this clonotype: In this CDR3 the conserved last residue, phenylalanine or tryptophan, is missing, so a read error is likely. It is unclear where the CDR3 begins or ends on the DNA, so no DNA is shown, and the CDR3 is as TCRdb lists it. The chain's CDR3 is CASSGSGGAASL. The chain joins TRBV12-3 or TRBV12-4 to TRBJ2-3; TRBD2 is the table's D call, not checked against the DNA. The CDR3 sequence runs 12 residues, both termini included.

The V gene is TRBV28, the J gene TRBJ1-5, with D perhaps TRBD1 (5 bases). Germline assignment: CDR1 MDHEN and CDR2 SYDVKM. The ends were cut back, 2 bases at V and 6 bases at J, with 11 bases in the middle. The CDR3 covers 14 residues. The chain's CDR3 is CASSLGQGLQPQHF. The CDR3 DNA follows: TGTGCCAGCAGTTTAGGTCAGGGTCTTCAGCCCCAGCATTTT.

This clonotype was seen ten or more times. This chain links TRBV6-5 with TRBJ2-7; TRBD1 might be the D (6 bases). The CDR3 runs 14 residues. Germline V gene sequence: CDR1 MNHEY, CDR2 SVGAGI. The germline V and J ends were trimmed by 2 bases and 2 bases, with 10 bases remaining between them. As DNA, the CDR3 is TGTGCCAGCAGTTACGGCAGGGGTACCTACGAGCAGTACTTC. It yields the protein CASSYGRGTYEQYF.

This clonotype was observed a few times. The chain links TRBV7-2 to TRBJ2-7; TRBD2 aligns across 14 bases. The J segment lost 5 bases and the V segment lost 0 bases, leaving 6 bases of the junction unmatched. CDR1 is SGHTA and CDR2 is FQGNSA in the germline V gene. The CDR3 has 17 residues. The CDR3 loop reads CASSLARLAGGPHEQYF. CDR3 bases: TGTGCCAGCAGCTTAGCCCGACTAGCGGGAGGGCCCCACGAGCAGTACTTC.

CDR3 in amino acids: CASSQGLLKGQPQHF. The CDR3 nucleotides are TGTGCCAGCAGCCAGGGACTGCTGAAGGGTCAGCCCCAGCATTTT. This chain connects TRBV13 to TRBJ1-5, with TRBD1 as a possible D gene (5 bases). Trimming removed 5 bases from V and 6 bases from J, with 17 bases in between. The CDR3 spans 15 residues. The germline V gene has CDR1 PRHDT and CDR2 FYEKMQ (reference sequence).

This clonotype has only a few counts. The V call is TRBV5-5, the J call TRBJ2-7, with a weak D call TRBD1 (6 bases). This CDR3 comprises 14 residues. V gave up 4 bases and J gave up 5 bases, with 16 bases separating them. Germline CDR1 is SGHKS and CDR2 is YYEKEE (reference sequence). The DNA for the CDR3 is TGTGCCAGCAGCGCCTATTACAGGGTTGACGAGCAGTACTTC. This gives the protein CASSAYYRVDEQYF.

This clonotype appeared a few times. The chain has TRBV20-1 and TRBJ2-7, with 9 positions matching TRBD1. The V gene's germline CDR1 is DFQATT and CDR2 SNEGSKA (reference sequence). Germline trimming cut 4 bases from V and 3 bases from J; bases unmatched to any gene: 7. There are 14 residues in the CDR3. The CDR3 coding sequence is TGCAGTGCTATCCCGGGACAGGGATACTACGAGCAGTACTTC. This codes for CSAIPGQGYYEQYF.

This clonotype has just a few counts. The rearrangement uses TRBV30 and TRBJ2-1; D is undetermined. Between the trimmed V and J ends, which lost 1 base and 0 bases, there was a span of 10 bases. Looked up from germline, CDR1 is GTSNPN and CDR2 is SVGIG (reference sequence). There are 15 residues in the CDR3. Written as DNA, the CDR3 is TGTGCCTGGAGTGCGGGTCGGAGCTCCTACAATGAGCAGTTCTTC. As protein: CAWSAGRSSYNEQFF.

This clonotype was seen many times. The V gene is TRBV7-2, the J gene TRBJ2-7, with D hard to call. Deletions cut 3 bases from V and 5 bases from J, with 14 bases between. Per the germline V gene, CDR1 is SGHTA and CDR2 is FQGNSA. CDR3 length equals 14 residues. The CDR3 region has the DNA TGTGCCAGCAGCTTGGCTAGGTGGGTTAACGAGCAGTACTTC. Amino acids: CASSLARWVNEQYF.

This clonotype was found a few times. This chain joins TRBV7-6 and TRBJ2-3, with TRBD2 identical over 8 bases. The V gene's germline CDR1 is SGHVS and CDR2 FNYEAQ. This CDR3 is built from 16 residues. V shed 6 bases, J shed 0 bases, and the junction held 8 bases outside the gene matches. CDR3 region: CASSFDRGGSTDTQYF. In DNA, the CDR3 is TGTGCCAGCAGTTTCGACCGGGGGGGCAGCACAGATACGCAGTATTTT.